This is a list of T cell receptor beta chains from one sample in a study of OX40 agonist ivuxolimab in advanced cancers. Libraries were prepared by immunoSEQ multiplex PCR; TCRdb keeps only in-frame clonotypes and omits some of them. Seen here are roughly 80,000 clones, 85% to 95% observed once, and the top ten hold approximately 15%. The specimen was CD4+ or CD8+ T cells sorted from blood, collected in a trial of the OX40 agonist ivuxolimab. The origin of the receptors is an adult with an advanced solid tumor such as melanoma, head and neck, liver or kidney cancer. The CDR3 runs from the conserved cysteine through the conserved F or W. The D gene is left open where the match is weak. Not all rows give a size; the values are once, few, many and, for expanded clones, a class.

V,J,size,D,DNA,CDR3
TRBV19,TRBJ2-1,.,TRBD2,TGTGCCAGTAGTCGGGGACTAGCGGGCCTCAATGAGCAGTTCTTC,CASSRGLAGLNEQFF
TRBV27,TRBJ2-2,.,TRBD2,TGTGCCAGCAGTTTATGGGGACTAGCGGGAGAGGCCGGGGAGCTGTTTTTT,CASSLWGLAGEAGELFF
TRBV4-3,TRBJ1-6,.,.,TGCGCCAGCAGCCAAGAAAGAGCAGGGGAAGATTCTCCCCTCCACTTT,CASSQERAGEDSPLHF
TRBV27,TRBJ2-5,.,.,TGTGCCAGCAGTTTATGGCCCGGGGCAGGGCGGTCGGTGGAGACCCAGTACTTC,CASSLWPGAGRSVETQYF
TRBV2,TRBJ2-1,.,.,TGTGCCAGCAGTGTCTCGGGACTGTTCAATGAGCAGTTCTTC,CASSVSGLFNEQFF
TRBV28,TRBJ2-7,.,TRBD2,TGTGCCAGCAATGCGGGAGAAAGCTACGAGCAGTACTTC,CASNAGESYEQYF
TRBV7-8,TRBJ2-5,.,.,TGTGCCAGCAGCTACATCCGGGCCCCGGGGAGGGAGACCCAGTACTTC,CASSYIRAPGRETQYF
TRBV23-1,TRBJ2-7,.,.,TGCGCCAGCAGAGAACAGGGAGGCGAGCAGTACTTC,CASREQGGEQYF
TRBV7-7,TRBJ2-7,.,TRBD1,TGTGCCAGCAGCTTAGCAGGGGGCGTCCTGGGGGAGCAGTACTTC,CASSLAGGVLGEQYF
TRBV5-8,TRBJ2-2,.,.,TGTGCCAGCAGCTTAAGAGACACCGGGGAGCTGTTTTTT,CASSLRDTGELFF
TRBV6-1,TRBJ1-1,.,.,TGTGCCAGCAGCCGCCAGGGCACTGAAGCTTTCTTT,CASSRQGTEAFF
TRBV7-9,TRBJ2-3,.,TRBD2,TGTGCCAGCAGCTCAGGACTAGTAAATACGCAGTATTTT,CASSSGLVNTQYF
TRBV11-3,TRBJ2-3,.,TRBD1,TGTGCCAGCAGCTTATCCCCCAAAATACAGGGGAAGGGCACAGATACGCAGTATTTT,CASSLSPKIQGKGTDTQYF
TRBV13,TRBJ1-1,.,.,TGTGCCAGCAGCTTAGGCCTAACGGGAGAATCAGACCGGGCTTTCTTT,CASSLGLTGESDRAFF
TRBV27,TRBJ1-5,.,.,TGTGCCAGCAGTTCCGGCTGGGCAAGCAATCAGCCCCAGCATTTT,CASSSGWASNQPQHF
TRBV9,TRBJ2-1,.,.,TGTGCCAGCAGCGTAGGGTGGGCGGGGTACAATGAGCAGTTCTTC,CASSVGWAGYNEQFF
TRBV4-3,TRBJ2-1,.,.,TGCGCCAGCAGCCCGGATTTTGACCTCTACAATGAGCAGTTCTTC,CASSPDFDLYNEQFF
TRBV6-6,TRBJ2-1,.,.,TGTGCCAGCAGTTACCAACTCCGGGGGGCGGACAATGAGCAGTTCTTC,CASSYQLRGADNEQFF
TRBV6-5,TRBJ1-5,.,.,TGTGCCAGCAGTTACTCGGCAGATCATAGCAATCAGCCCCAGCATTTT,CASSYSADHSNQPQHF
TRBV27,TRBJ1-5,once,TRBD1,TGTGCCAGCAGCTCCGGGACAGGGAATCAGCCCCAGCATTTT,CASSSGTGNQPQHF
TRBV4-1,TRBJ2-3,.,TRBD2,TGCGCCAGCAGCCTTAGACTAGCGGGAGGGCTGGGAGATACGCAGTATTTT,CASSLRLAGGLGDTQYF
TRBV28,TRBJ2-1,.,TRBD2,TGTGCCAGCAGTCAAGCGGGAACCTACAATGAGCAGTTCTTC,CASSQAGTYNEQFF
TRBV27,TRBJ2-2,.,TRBD2,TGTGCCAGCAGTTTTTCAAGCGGGAGGTATAACGGGGAGCTGTTTTTT,CASSFSSGRYNGELFF
TRBV27,TRBJ2-7,.,TRBD2,TGTGCCAGCTCCCTGTGGGGGGGATCCTCCTACGAGCAGTACTTC,CASSLWGGSSYEQYF
TRBV6-1,TRBJ1-3,.,.,TGTGCCAGCAAACCCAGGGGAGGTGGAAACACCATATATTTT,CASKPRGGGNTIYF
TRBV19,TRBJ2-1,.,.,TGTGCCACTAACCCTACAGGCGGTATCAATGAGCAGTTCTTC,CATNPTGGINEQFF
TRBV15,TRBJ1-4,.,.,TGTGCCACCAGCAGAGAGGGCGGGAATGAAAAACTGTTTTTT,CATSREGGNEKLFF
TRBV7-8,TRBJ2-3,.,TRBD2,TGTGCCAGCAGCCACTCCGGGACTAGCGGGGAGGATACGCAGTATTTT,CASSHSGTSGEDTQYF
TRBV28,TRBJ2-3,.,TRBD2,TGTGCCAGCGTAGCGGGGGGGCAGTCAGATACGCAGTATTTT,CASVAGGQSDTQYF
TRBV16,TRBJ2-2,.,.,TGTGCCAGCAGCCAAGTGAACACCGGGGAGCTGTTTTTT,CASSQVNTGELFF
TRBV9,TRBJ2-3,.,TRBD2,TGTGCCAGCAGCGTCGCTAGCGGGCCCCCCACAGATACGCAGTATTTT,CASSVASGPPTDTQYF
TRBV10-1,TRBJ2-7,.,.,TGCGCCAGCGGGTGGGACCGCATCTACGAGCAGTACTTC,CASGWDRIYEQYF
TRBV9,TRBJ2-2,.,.,TGTGCCAGCAGCCCCCAGAACACCGGGGAGCTGTTTTTT,CASSPQNTGELFF